Following are 14 T cell receptor beta chains from one sample sequenced in a study of cytomegalovirus exposure and HLA in healthy donors. Use of 60 Vbeta and 13 Jbeta primers characterized the PCR. Generated by immunoSEQ multiplex PCR, the TCRdb table keeps only in-frame clones and is missing some. The sample has 140,000 or so clones. The material sequenced was PBMCs. The receptors here all came from a male donor in good health and CMV-seronegative.

This chain connects TRBV7-8 to TRBJ1-3; D call uncertain. V dropped 4 bases and J dropped 4 bases, with 8 bases sitting between them. Germline V gene lookup returns CDR1 SGHVS and CDR2 FQNEAQ. The CDR3 covers 13 residues. The DNA for the CDR3 is TGTGCCAGCAGCTCTGACATAGGAAACACCATATATTTT. Encoded protein: CASSSDIGNTIYF.

The chain is built from TRBV13 and TRBJ1-2, with D maybe TRBD1 (6 bases). The CDR3 is 15 residues long. CDR1 is PRHDT and CDR2 is FYEKMQ in the germline V gene (reference sequence). Trimming stripped 11 bases from V and 3 bases from J, with 22 bases between. The CDR3 DNA reads TGTGCCCACAGCTTCATGGGGGCGCGGGACTATGGCTACACCTTC. It yields the protein CAHSFMGARDYGYTF. The whole variable domain, remainder taken from reference TRBV13 and TRBJ1-2, is AAGVIQSPRHLIKEKRETATLKCYPIPRHDTVYWYQQGPGQDPQFLISFYEKMQSDKGSIPDRFSAQQFSDYHSELNMSSLELGDSALYFCAHSFMGARDYGYTFGSGTRLTVV.

This rearrangement joins TRBV19 to TRBJ2-7, with 11 bases fitting TRBD1. Germline V gives CDR1 LNHDA, CDR2 SQIVND (reference sequence). V was pared by 4 bases and J by 0 bases, with 14 bases of the junction left unmatched. CDR3 length equals 19 residues. The CDR3, as DNA: TGTGCCAGTAGTACGGTTTATCGGACAGGGGGCTATAGCTCCTACGAGCAGTACTTC. Its translation is CASSTVYRTGGYSSYEQYF.

The chain is built from TRBV20-1 and TRBJ2-5; D unclear. Trimming cost V 5 bases and J 5 bases, with 6 bases left between them. Germline loops: CDR1 DFQATT, CDR2 SNEGSKA (reference sequence). The CDR3 totals 10 residues. The CDR3 DNA sequence: TGCAGTGCTGTCGTGGAGACCCAGTACTTC. Translated: CSAVVETQYF.

V usage is TRBV7-9 and J usage is TRBJ2-3, with D unclear. Trimming left V 8 bases short and J 0 bases short, with 9 bases between. This CDR3 region has 13 residues. Germline CDR1 and CDR2: SEHNR and FQNEAQ (reference sequence). The CDR3 reads CASGVPSTDTQYF. The CDR3 bases are TGTGCCAGCGGAGTTCCTAGCACAGATACGCAGTATTTT.

The V call is TRBV6-5, the J call TRBJ2-7; 13 positions agree with TRBD2. V dropped 6 bases and J dropped 3; count of bases not matched to a gene: 2. CDR1 MNHEY and CDR2 SVGAGI come from the germline V gene. The CDR3 runs 14 residues. CDR3 amino acids: CASSWTSGSYEQYF. The DNA of the CDR3 is TGTGCCAGCAGCTGGACTAGCGGGAGCTACGAGCAGTACTTC.

The chain has TRBV4-3 and TRBJ1-2, with D perhaps TRBD1 (6 bases). The V end was cut by 3 bases, the J end by 0 bases, with 20 bases between. The CDR3 totals 18 residues. Germline V gene data show CDR1 as LGHNA and CDR2 as YSLEER. The CDR3 sequence is CASSHGASDRLANYGYTF. CDR3 sequence (DNA): TGCGCCAGCAGCCACGGGGCAAGTGACAGGCTCGCTAACTATGGCTACACCTTC.

The V call is TRBV15, the J call TRBJ2-3, with D possibly being TRBD1 (7 bases). The CDR3 extends over 15 amino acids. The germline V gene encodes CDR1 LNHNV and CDR2 YYDKDF (reference sequence). Trimming shortened V by 6 bases and J by 2 bases, and 15 bases separated the two germline ends. Here the CDR3 reads CATRLAGGTTDTQYF. The DNA of the CDR3 is TGTGCCACCAGATTGGCAGGGGGGACCACAGATACGCAGTATTTT.

This chain uses TRBV29-1 with TRBJ2-3; D is unclear. Trimming removed 3 bases at V and 5 bases at J, with 3 bases between. The germline V gene encodes CDR1 SQVTM and CDR2 ANQGSEA. The CDR3 loop spans 10 amino acids. The CDR3 loop is CSVDQDTQYF. The CDR3 coding sequence is TGCAGCGTTGATCAAGATACGCAGTATTTT.

This chain joins TRBV5-1 and TRBJ2-3; 10 nucleotides align to TRBD2. CDR3 length: 17 amino acids. Germline CDR1 is SGHRS and CDR2 is YFSETQ. J was trimmed by 6 bases and V by 4 bases; bases with no gene match: 14. The CDR3 spells CASSTSRLAGLSDTQYF. In nucleotides, the CDR3 is TGCGCCAGCAGCACTTCCAGACTAGCGGGCTTGTCGGATACGCAGTATTTT.

The chain carries TRBV27 and TRBJ2-1; 9 bases align to TRBD1. Germline loops: CDR1 MNHEY, CDR2 SMNVEV (reference sequence). After removal of 3 bases from V and 10 bases from J, the junction contained 13 bases not matched to a gene. This CDR3 comprises 16 residues. CDR3 loop: CASSFRGQGLVYEQFF. In DNA, the CDR3 is TGTGCCAGCAGTTTCAGGGGACAGGGTCTCGTATACGAGCAGTTCTTC.

Comment on this clone: Other DNA sequences in this specimen translate into the identical CDR3. CDR3 bases: TGTGCCTGGAGGGGACAGGGGGGGTATGAGCAGTACTTC. Translated: CAWRGQGGYEQYF. The chain combines TRBV30 with TRBJ2-7; 11 nucleotides agree with TRBD1. The CDR3 runs to 13 residues. The germline V gene has CDR1 GTSNPN and CDR2 SVGIG (reference sequence). Trimming took 3 bases from V and 7 from J; bases not matched to a gene: 5.

The V and J genes are TRBV7-3 and TRBJ2-5; maybe TRBD2 (7 bases). V lost 5 bases, J lost 5 bases, and 12 bases lay in between. The CDR3 runs 13 residues. CDR1 is SGHTA, CDR2 FQGTGA, per germline. The CDR3 region is CASSRGAGETQYF. The CDR3 DNA reads TGTGCCAGCAGCCGGGGGGCCGGGGAGACCCAGTACTTC.

The chain uses TRBV10-3 and TRBJ2-7; D is possibly TRBD1 (5 bases). Between the trimmed V and J ends, which lost 4 bases and 3 bases, there was a span of 13 bases. The CDR3 length is 14 residues. CDR1 and CDR2 from the germline V gene are ENHRY and SYGVKD. CDR3 loop: CAISVGRPYYEQYF. CDR3 sequence (DNA): TGTGCCATCAGTGTGGGGCGGCCCTACTACGAGCAGTACTTC.